The 13 T cell receptor beta chains below come from one sample, sequenced in a study of shared clonotypes between healthy human individuals (dated by TCRdb to 2019 to 2021). Preparation of the library involved the immunoSEQ multiplex PCR assay. TCRdb limited this immuneACCESS table to in-frame rearrangements with V and J called. A share of clones is missing; checked studies link under half to unresolved V genes, and the rest is unexplained. Counted in this sample were millions of clones; 85% to 95% of them appeared once. The ten largest make up 0.1% to 0.15% of the sample. Sequenced material: naive CD4+ T cells sorted from blood. According to the study, the label for this sample's cell subset or site signals: CD45RA+ positively selected. The receptors originated from a man between 18 and 35 years old in good health.

The chain links TRBV2 to TRBJ1-5; 9 bases fit TRBD1. The ends lost 3 bases at V and 6 bases at J; junction bases unmatched: 6. This CDR3 comprises 15 residues. Per the germline V gene, CDR1 is SNHLY and CDR2 is FYNNEI. CDR3: CASSENRGQIQPQHF. The CDR3 DNA is TGTGCCAGCAGTGAGAACAGGGGGCAAATTCAGCCCCAGCATTTT.

This chain joins TRBV18 and TRBJ2-7, with a tentative D call TRBD1 (5 bases). The germline CDR1 and CDR2 sequences are KGHSH and LQKENI. V lost 4 bases and J lost 2, with 9 bases in between. This CDR3 comprises 13 residues. The CDR3 DNA follows: TGTGCCAGCTCACTACAGGTTACCTACGAGCAGTACTTC. The encoded protein is CASSLQVTYEQYF.

This chain links TRBV5-1 with TRBJ1-3; tentative D call: TRBD1 (5 bases). The CDR3 covers 17 residues. V was shortened by 0 bases and J by 3 bases, with 16 bases between the two germline ends. CDR1 is SGHRS, CDR2 YFSETQ, per germline. This chain's CDR3 is CASSLERGAGNGNTIYF. The CDR3, as DNA: TGCGCCAGCAGCTTGGAAAGAGGGGCCGGGAATGGAAACACCATATATTTT. The full variable domain, in which reference TRBV5-1 and TRBJ1-3 provide the parts outside the CDR3, is KAGVTQTPRYLIKTRGQQVTLSCSPISGHRSVSWYQQTPGQGLQFLFEYFSETQRNKGNFPGRFSGRQFSNSRSEMNVSTLELGDSALYLCASSLERGAGNGNTIYFGEGSWLTVV.

V gene TRBV19 combines with J gene TRBJ1-4, with TRBD1 matching 8 bases. With 5 bases clipped from V and 10 bases from J, the junction kept 3 bases outside the gene matches. Germline CDR1 LNHDA, CDR2 SQIVND (reference sequence). This CDR3 is 12 amino acids long. The CDR3 sequence is CASSFTGGKLFF. Written as DNA, the CDR3 is TGTGCCAGTAGTTTCACAGGGGGAAAACTGTTTTTT.

The chain has TRBV6-6 and TRBJ2-7, with D possibly TRBD1 on 6 matching bases. CDR3 size: 12 residues. The V and J ends lost 8 bases and 2 bases respectively, with 10 bases between them. CDR1 and CDR2 from the germline V gene are MNHNY and SVGAGI (reference sequence). CDR3 DNA: TGTGCCAGCGGCCGACAGGCCTACGAGCAGTACTTC. Residues: CASGRQAYEQYF.

The chain couples TRBV6-5 to TRBJ1-2; no firm D call. V gave up 2 bases and J gave up 4 bases, with 11 bases separating them. The CDR3 loop spans 14 amino acids. Looked up from germline, CDR1 is MNHEY and CDR2 is SVGAGI. CDR3 loop: CASSYRSKGYGYTF. The DNA for the CDR3 is TGTGCCAGCAGTTACAGGTCCAAAGGCTATGGCTACACCTTC.

V is TRBV6-5 and J is TRBJ2-1; D not resolved. The CDR3 extends over 14 amino acids. In germline, CDR1 is MNHEY, CDR2 SVGAGI. With 7 bases removed from V and 6 bases from J, the gap between germline ends came to 16 bases. The CDR3 bases are TGTGCCAGCATCCCTGACGGAGTGGGCAATGAGCAGTTCTTC. Its protein is CASIPDGVGNEQFF.

This clone is a singleton in its sample. The chain has TRBV2 and TRBJ2-3; 12 nucleotides match TRBD2. CDR3 length: 15 residues. Germline CDR1 SNHLY, CDR2 FYNNEI. The junction had 3 bases not matched to a gene; V was cut back by 4 bases and J by 4 bases. CDR3 nucleotides: TGTGCCAGCAGTGCGACTAGCGGGAGCGCAGATACGCAGTATTTT. Protein: CASSATSGSADTQYF.

This chain links TRBV7-2 with TRBJ2-2; 7 positions agree with TRBD1. V shed 5 bases, J shed 0 bases, and the junction held 9 bases outside the gene matches. CDR1 SGHTA and CDR2 FQGNSA come from the germline V gene. The CDR3 covers 17 residues. This CDR3 reads CASSLLSGTANTGELFF. The CDR3 DNA sequence: TGTGCCAGCAGCCTCCTCTCCGGGACAGCGAACACCGGGGAGCTGTTTTTT.

The chain combines TRBV2 with TRBJ2-7; tentative D call: TRBD1 (6 bases). Germline loops: CDR1 SNHLY, CDR2 FYNNEI. The CDR3 sequence is 15 residues long. The V gene lost 4 bases and the J gene lost 0 bases, with 13 bases spanning the gap. The CDR3 DNA is TGTGCCAGCAGTGGTATTCAGGGGAGCTCCTACGAGCAGTACTTC. It specifies CASSGIQGSSYEQYF.

Worth noting for this clone: One junction end does not reproduce the germline sequence, and a read error may be involved. The rearrangement uses TRBV5-6 and TRBJ1-2; unclear D gene. The germline V gene has CDR1 SGHDT and CDR2 YYEEEE. CDR3 length: 11 amino acids. CDR3 residues: CASSLTSEFRF. The CDR3 DNA reads as TGTGCCAGCAGCTTGACTAGTGAATTCCGGTTC.

This chain connects TRBV7-6 to TRBJ1-2; possible D gene TRBD1, 6 bases. This CDR3 region has 16 residues. V was clipped by 5 bases and J by 5 bases, with 21 bases between them. Germline V gene lookup returns CDR1 SGHVS and CDR2 FNYEAQ. This chain's CDR3 is CASSHSQGLLGYGYTF. Written as DNA, the CDR3 is TGTGCCAGCAGCCACTCCCAGGGGCTACTCGGTTATGGCTACACCTTC.

The chain links TRBV7-9 to TRBJ2-1; D not certain. CDR1 SEHNR and CDR2 FQNEAQ come from the germline V gene (reference sequence). This CDR3 has 16 amino acids. Between the trimmed V and J ends, which lost 5 bases and 0 bases, there was a span of 14 bases. CDR3: CASSRPALPSYNEQFF. CDR3 bases: TGTGCCAGCAGCCGTCCAGCGCTCCCCTCCTACAATGAGCAGTTCTTC.